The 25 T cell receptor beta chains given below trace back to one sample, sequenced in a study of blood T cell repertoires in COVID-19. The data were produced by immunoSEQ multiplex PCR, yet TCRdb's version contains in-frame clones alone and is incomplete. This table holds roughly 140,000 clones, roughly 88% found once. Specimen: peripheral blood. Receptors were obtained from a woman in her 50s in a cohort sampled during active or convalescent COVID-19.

DNA for the CDR3: TGCGCAGGCCTGCGTGACGATGGCTACACCTTC. The encoded protein is CAGLRDDGYTF. J is TRBJ1-2 and V is TRBV20-1, with D unclear. The germline V gene has CDR1 DFQATT and CDR2 SNEGSKA (reference sequence). The CDR3 runs to 11 residues.

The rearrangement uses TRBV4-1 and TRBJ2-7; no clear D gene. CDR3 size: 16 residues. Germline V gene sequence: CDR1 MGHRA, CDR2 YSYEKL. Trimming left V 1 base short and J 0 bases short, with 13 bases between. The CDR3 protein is CASSQVRIVSSYEQYF. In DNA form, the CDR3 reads TGCGCCAGCAGCCAAGTACGAATTGTGAGCTCCTACGAGCAGTACTTC.

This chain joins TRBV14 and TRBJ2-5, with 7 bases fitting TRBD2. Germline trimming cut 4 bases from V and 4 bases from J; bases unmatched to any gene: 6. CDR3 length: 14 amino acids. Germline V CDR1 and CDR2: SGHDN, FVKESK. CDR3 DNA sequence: TGTGCCAGCAGCCCCCCCTGGGAGGGAGAGACCCAGTACTTC. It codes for CASSPPWEGETQYF.

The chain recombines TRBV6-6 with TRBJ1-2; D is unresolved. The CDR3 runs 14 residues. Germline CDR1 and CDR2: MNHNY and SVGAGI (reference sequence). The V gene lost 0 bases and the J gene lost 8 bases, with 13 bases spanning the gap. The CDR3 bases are TGTGCCAGCAGTTACTCGAGACAAAATCACGGCTACACCTTC. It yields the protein CASSYSRQNHGYTF.

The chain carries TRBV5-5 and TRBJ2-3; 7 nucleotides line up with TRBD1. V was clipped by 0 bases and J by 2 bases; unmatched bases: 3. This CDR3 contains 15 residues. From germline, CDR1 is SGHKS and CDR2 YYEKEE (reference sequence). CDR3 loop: CASSLADRDTDTQYF. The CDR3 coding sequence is TGTGCCAGCAGCTTGGCCGACAGGGACACAGATACGCAGTATTTT. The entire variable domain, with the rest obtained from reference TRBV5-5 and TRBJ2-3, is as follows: DAGVTQSPTHLIKTRGQQVTLRCSPISGHKSVSWYQQVLGQGPQFIFQYYEKEERGRGNFPDRFSARQFPNYSSELNVNALLLGDSALYLCASSLADRDTDTQYFGPGTRLTVL.

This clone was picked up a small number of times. CDR3 sequence (DNA): TGTGCCAGCAGCTTGACAGGGTTTCACGAGCAGTACTTC. Translating it yields CASSLTGFHEQYF. The genes are TRBV5-8 and TRBJ2-7; tentative D call: TRBD1 (6 bases). The CDR3 covers 13 residues. V dropped 1 base and J dropped 5 bases, with 10 bases sitting between them. CDR1 and CDR2 (germline): SGHTS, YDEGEE.

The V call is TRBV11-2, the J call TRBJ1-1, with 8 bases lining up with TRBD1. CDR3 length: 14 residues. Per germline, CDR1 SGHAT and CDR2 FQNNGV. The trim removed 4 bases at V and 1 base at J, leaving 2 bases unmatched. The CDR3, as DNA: TGTGCCAGCAGCTGGACAGGGAAGAACACTGAAGCTTTCTTT. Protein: CASSWTGKNTEAFF. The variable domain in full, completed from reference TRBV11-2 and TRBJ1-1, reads EAGVAQSPRYKIIEKRQSVAFWCNPISGHATLYWYQQILGQGPKLLIQFQNNGVVDDSQLPKDRFSAERLKGVDSTLKIQPAKLEDSAVYLCASSWTGKNTEAFFGQGTRLTVV.

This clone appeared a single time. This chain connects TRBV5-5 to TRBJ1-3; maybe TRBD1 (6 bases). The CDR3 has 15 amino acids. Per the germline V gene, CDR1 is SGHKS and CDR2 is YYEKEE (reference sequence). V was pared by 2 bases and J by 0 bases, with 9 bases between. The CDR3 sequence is CASSFETGSGNTIYF. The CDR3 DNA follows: TGTGCCAGCAGCTTCGAGACAGGCTCTGGAAACACCATATATTTT.

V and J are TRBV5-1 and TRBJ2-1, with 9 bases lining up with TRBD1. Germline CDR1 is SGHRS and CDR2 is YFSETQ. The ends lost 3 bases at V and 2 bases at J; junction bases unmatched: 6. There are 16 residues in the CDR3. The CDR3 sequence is CASSWTGAPTYNEQFF. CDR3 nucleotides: TGCGCCAGCAGCTGGACAGGGGCGCCAACCTACAATGAGCAGTTCTTC.

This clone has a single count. CDR3 nucleotides: TGTGCCAGCAGCCAAGGGCAGGTCCAAGAGACCCAGTACTTC. The encoded protein is CASSQGQVQETQYF. The chain employs TRBV3-1 (or the pseudogene TRBV3-2) and TRBJ2-5; D not resolved. V lost 1 base to trimming and J lost 1 base, with 7 bases between them. This CDR3 contains 14 residues. Germline V lookup: CDR1 LGHDT, CDR2 YNNKEL (reference sequence).

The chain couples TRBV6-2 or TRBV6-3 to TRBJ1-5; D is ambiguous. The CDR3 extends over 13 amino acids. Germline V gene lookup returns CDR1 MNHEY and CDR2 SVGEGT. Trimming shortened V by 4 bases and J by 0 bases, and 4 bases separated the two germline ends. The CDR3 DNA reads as TGTGCCAGCAGTTTCGGTAGCAATCAGCCCCAGCATTTT. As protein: CASSFGSNQPQHF.

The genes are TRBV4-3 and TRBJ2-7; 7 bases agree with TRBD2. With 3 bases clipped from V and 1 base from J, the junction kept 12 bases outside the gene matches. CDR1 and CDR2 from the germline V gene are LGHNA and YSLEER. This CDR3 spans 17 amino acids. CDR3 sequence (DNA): TGCGCCAGCAGCCAGACCCCGACTAGCCTCCTTTCCTACGAGCAGTACTTC. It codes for CASSQTPTSLLSYEQYF.

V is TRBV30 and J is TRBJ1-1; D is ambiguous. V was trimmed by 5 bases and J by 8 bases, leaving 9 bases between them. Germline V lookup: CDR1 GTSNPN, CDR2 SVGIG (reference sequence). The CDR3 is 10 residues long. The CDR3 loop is CAWVQVEAFF. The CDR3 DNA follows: TGTGCCTGGGTGCAGGTAGAAGCTTTCTTT.

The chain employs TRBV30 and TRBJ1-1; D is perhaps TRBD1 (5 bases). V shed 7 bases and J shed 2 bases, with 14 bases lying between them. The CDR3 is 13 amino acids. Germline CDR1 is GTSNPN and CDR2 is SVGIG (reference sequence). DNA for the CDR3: TGTGCCTTTACGGGGGGGGGAAACACTGAAGCTTTCTTT. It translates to CAFTGGGNTEAFF.

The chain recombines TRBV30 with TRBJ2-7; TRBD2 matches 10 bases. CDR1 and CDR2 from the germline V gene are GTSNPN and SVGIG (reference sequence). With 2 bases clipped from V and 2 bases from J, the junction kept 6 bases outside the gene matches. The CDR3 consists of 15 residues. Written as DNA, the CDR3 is TGTGCCTGGAGTTACGGTAGCGGGGGGACCTACGAGCAGTACTTC. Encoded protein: CAWSYGSGGTYEQYF. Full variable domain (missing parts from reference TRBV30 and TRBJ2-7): SQTIHQWPATLVQPVGSPLSLECTVEGTSNPNLYWYRQAAGRGLQLLFYSVGIGQISSEVPQNLSASRPQDRQFILSSKKLLLSDSGFYLCAWSYGSGGTYEQYFGPGTRLTVT.

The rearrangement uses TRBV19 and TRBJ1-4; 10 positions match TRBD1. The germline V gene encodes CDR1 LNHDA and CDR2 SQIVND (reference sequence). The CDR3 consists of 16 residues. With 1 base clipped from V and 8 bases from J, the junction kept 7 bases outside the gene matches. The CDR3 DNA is TGTGCCAGTAGTATAGTGGGGACAGGGGTTATCGAAAAACTGTTTTTT. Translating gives CASSIVGTGVIEKLFF. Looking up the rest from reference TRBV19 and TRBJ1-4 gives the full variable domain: DGGITQSPKYLFRKEGQNVTLSCEQNLNHDAMYWYRQDPGQGLRLIYYSQIVNDFQKGDIAEGYSVSREKKESFPLTVTSAQKNPTAFYLCASSIVGTGVIEKLFFGSGTQLSVL.

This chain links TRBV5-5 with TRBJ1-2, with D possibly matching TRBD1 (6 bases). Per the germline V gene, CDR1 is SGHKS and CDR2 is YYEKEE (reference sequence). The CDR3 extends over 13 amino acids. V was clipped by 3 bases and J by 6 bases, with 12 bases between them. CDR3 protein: CASSSGQQNGYTF. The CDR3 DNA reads TGTGCCAGCAGCTCAGGACAGCAGAATGGCTACACCTTC. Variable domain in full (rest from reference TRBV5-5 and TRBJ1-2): DAGVTQSPTHLIKTRGQQVTLRCSPISGHKSVSWYQQVLGQGPQFIFQYYEKEERGRGNFPDRFSARQFPNYSSELNVNALLLGDSALYLCASSSGQQNGYTFGSGTRLTVV.

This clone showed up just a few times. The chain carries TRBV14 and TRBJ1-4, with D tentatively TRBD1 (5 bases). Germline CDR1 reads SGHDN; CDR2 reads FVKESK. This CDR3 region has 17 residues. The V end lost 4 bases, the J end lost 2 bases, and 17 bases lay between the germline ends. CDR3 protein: CASSPTVRGWTNEKLFF. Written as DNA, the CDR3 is TGTGCCAGCAGCCCGACGGTTAGGGGTTGGACTAATGAAAAACTGTTTTTT.

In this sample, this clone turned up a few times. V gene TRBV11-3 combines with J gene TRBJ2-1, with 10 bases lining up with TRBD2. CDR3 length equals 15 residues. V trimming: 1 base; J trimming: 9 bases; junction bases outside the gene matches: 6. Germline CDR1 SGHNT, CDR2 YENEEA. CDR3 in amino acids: CASSLGSGGAIEQFF. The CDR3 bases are TGTGCCAGCAGCTTAGGCAGCGGGGGGGCCATTGAGCAGTTCTTC.

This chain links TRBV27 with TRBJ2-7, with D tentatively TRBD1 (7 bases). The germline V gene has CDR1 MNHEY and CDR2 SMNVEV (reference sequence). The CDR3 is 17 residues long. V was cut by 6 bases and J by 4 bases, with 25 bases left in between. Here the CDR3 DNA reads TGTGCCAGCAGACCTAAAGCGGCAGGGGGGTTCTTTTACGAGCAGTACTTC. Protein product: CASRPKAAGGFFYEQYF.

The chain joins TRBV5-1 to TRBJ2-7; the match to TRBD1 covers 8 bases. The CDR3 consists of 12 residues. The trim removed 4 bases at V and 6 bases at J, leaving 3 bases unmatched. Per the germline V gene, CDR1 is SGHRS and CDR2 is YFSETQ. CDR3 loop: CASSRTGLEQYF. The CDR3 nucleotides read TGCGCCAGCAGCCGGACAGGGCTCGAGCAGTACTTC. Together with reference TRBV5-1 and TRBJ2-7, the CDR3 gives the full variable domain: KAGVTQTPRYLIKTRGQQVTLSCSPISGHRSVSWYQQTPGQGLQFLFEYFSETQRNKGNFPGRFSGRQFSNSRSEMNVSTLELGDSALYLCASSRTGLEQYFGPGTRLTVT.

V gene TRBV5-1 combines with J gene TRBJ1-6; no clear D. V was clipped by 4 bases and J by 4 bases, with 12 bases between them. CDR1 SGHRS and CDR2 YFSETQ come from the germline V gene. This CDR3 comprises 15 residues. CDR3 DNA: TGCGCCAGCAGCAGAGAGGGATCTTATAATTCACCCCTCCACTTT. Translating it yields CASSREGSYNSPLHF.

CDR3 sequence reads: CASSLATGNTEAFF. The CDR3 region has the DNA TGCGCCAGCAGCTTGGCGACGGGGAACACTGAAGCTTTCTTT. The chain uses TRBV5-1 and TRBJ1-1, with D hard to call. CDR3 length: 14 residues. V lost 0 bases, J lost 1 base, and 7 bases lay in between. Germline V CDR1 and CDR2: SGHRS, YFSETQ.

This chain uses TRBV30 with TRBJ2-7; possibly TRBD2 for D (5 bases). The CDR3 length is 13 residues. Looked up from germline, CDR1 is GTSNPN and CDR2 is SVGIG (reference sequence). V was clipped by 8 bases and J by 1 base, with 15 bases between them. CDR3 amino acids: CAGRRGRSYEQYF. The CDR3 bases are TGTGCCGGAAGGCGCGGGCGTTCCTACGAGCAGTACTTC.

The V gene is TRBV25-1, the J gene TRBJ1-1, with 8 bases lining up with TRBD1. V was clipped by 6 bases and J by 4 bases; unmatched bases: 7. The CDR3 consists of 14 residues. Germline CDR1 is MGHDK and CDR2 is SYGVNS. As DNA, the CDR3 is TGTGCCAGCAGCCTGACAGGGGTGGCCACTGAAGCTTTCTTT. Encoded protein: CASSLTGVATEAFF. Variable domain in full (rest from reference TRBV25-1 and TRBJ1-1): EADIYQTPRYLVIGTGKKITLECSQTMGHDKMYWYQQDPGMELHLIHYSYGVNSTEKGDLSSESTVSRIRTEHFPLTLESARPSHTSQYLCASSLTGVATEAFFGQGTRLTVV.